The clone carrying this T cell receptor (beta chain) was detected a few times. What it binds is unknown. The germline V gene encodes CDR1 GTSNPN and CDR2 SVGIG (reference sequence). V was trimmed by 5 bases and J by 2 bases, leaving 12 bases between them. The length of the CDR3 is 13 residues. Since all of the isolated RNA was reverse transcribed, expressed TCRB transcripts were what got sequenced. Generated by immunoSEQ multiplex PCR, the TCRdb table keeps only in-frame clones and is missing some. The sample contains 300,000 to 350,000 clones, roughly 13% of which appear only once. This specimen belongs to a study of beta chain features in type 1 diabetes. General study findings and limits: The naive, central memory and Treg TCRB repertoires looked more alike in patients than they did in healthy donors. Moderate but significant shortening of TCRB CDR3s was recorded in all four CD4+ subsets from Type 1 diabetes patients.

This receptor was obtained from a woman in her late teens or twenties with type 1 diabetes. The rearrangement joins TRBV30 to TRBJ1-1; D might be TRBD1 (6 bases). Sequencing was done on a sample of naive CD4+ T cells from blood. The CDR3 sequence: CAWAGEINTEAFF. Here the CDR3 DNA reads TGTGCCTGGGCAGGGGAAATAAACACTGAAGCTTTCTTT.